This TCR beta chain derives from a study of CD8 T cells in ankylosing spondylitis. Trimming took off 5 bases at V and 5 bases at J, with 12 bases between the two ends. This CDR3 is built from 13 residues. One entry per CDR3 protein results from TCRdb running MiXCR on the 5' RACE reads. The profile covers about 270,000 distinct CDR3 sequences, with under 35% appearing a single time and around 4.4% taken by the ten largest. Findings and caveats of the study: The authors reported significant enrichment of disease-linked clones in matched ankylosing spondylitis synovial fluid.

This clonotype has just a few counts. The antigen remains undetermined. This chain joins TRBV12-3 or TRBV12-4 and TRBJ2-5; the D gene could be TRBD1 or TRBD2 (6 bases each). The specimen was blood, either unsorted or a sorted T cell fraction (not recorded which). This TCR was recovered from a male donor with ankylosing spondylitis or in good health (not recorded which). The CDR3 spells CASSRGARETQYF. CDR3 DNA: TGTGCCAGCAGTAGGGGGGCGCGGGAGACCCAGTACTTC.